A single sample is the source of the 21 T cell receptor beta chains below, sequenced in a study of blood T cell repertoires in COVID-19. Produced via immunoSEQ multiplex PCR; TCRdb's table is partial and in-frame only. The data show a few hundred thousand clones, around 91% seen once. Material: peripheral blood. Source of these receptors: a woman aged 60-75 years with COVID-19, enrolled during active disease.

The rearrangement links TRBV4-2 to TRBJ1-3, with D possibly TRBD1 on 6 matching bases. The CDR3 length is 15 residues. V was cut by 0 bases and J by 3 bases, with 9 bases left in between. Germline CDR1 is LGHNA and CDR2 is YNFKEQ. The CDR3 region is CASSQELGGGNTIYF. CDR3 sequence (DNA): TGTGCCAGCAGCCAAGAATTAGGGGGTGGAAACACCATATATTTT.

This clone appeared once. The chain recombines TRBV7-2 with TRBJ2-7; D perhaps matches TRBD1 (5 bases). Germline CDR1 and CDR2: SGHTA and FQGNSA. The CDR3 has 14 residues. The V end was cut by 0 bases, the J end by 7 bases, with 13 bases between. CDR3 in DNA: TGTGCCAGCAGCTTAGCTTCCCAGGGATGGGAGCAGTACTTC. Translating gives CASSLASQGWEQYF.

The J gene is TRBJ1-6, the V gene TRBV18, with D unclear. Germline CDR1 and CDR2: KGHSH and LQKENI. Trimming cost V 3 bases and J 7 bases, with 13 bases left between them. This CDR3 comprises 15 residues. The CDR3 region has the DNA TGTGCCAGCTCACCGTCTGGGAGACCAAATTCACCCCTCCACTTT. This sequence encodes CASSPSGRPNSPLHF. The whole variable domain, filled in from reference TRBV18 and TRBJ1-6, reads NAGVMQNPRHLVRRRGQEARLRCSPMKGHSHVYWYRQLPEEGLKFMVYLQKENIIDESGMPKERFSAEFPKEGPSILRIQQVVRGDSAAYFCASSPSGRPNSPLHFGNGTRLTVT.

This chain joins TRBV3-1 (or the pseudogene TRBV3-2) and TRBJ1-6; perhaps TRBD1 as D (6 bases). Trimming took 3 bases from V and 3 from J, leaving 6 bases between them. Germline values: CDR1 LGHDT, CDR2 YNNKEL (reference sequence). CDR3 length equals 14 residues. This CDR3 is CASSHRGYNSPLHF. The CDR3 region has the DNA TGTGCCAGCAGCCACAGGGGCTATAATTCACCCCTCCACTTT.

This chain joins TRBV6-6 and TRBJ1-1, with D possibly being TRBD1 (6 bases). CDR3 size: 14 residues. The germline gives CDR1 MNHNY, CDR2 SVGAGI (reference sequence). Trimming cost V 5 bases and J 0 bases, with 10 bases left between them. The CDR3 DNA follows: TGTGCCAGCAGTCACAGGGATCTGAACACTGAAGCTTTCTTT. Protein sequence: CASSHRDLNTEAFF.

The genes are TRBV7-2 and TRBJ1-1; the D gene is possibly TRBD1 (5 bases). Germline-derived CDR1 and CDR2 are SGHTA and FQGNSA. The CDR3 has 13 amino acids. Trimming removed 4 bases at V and 6 bases at J, with 12 bases between. The DNA of the CDR3 is TGTGCCAGCAGCTCGACAGAGCTTTCTGAAGCTTTCTTT. Its protein product is CASSSTELSEAFF.

This clone appeared a few times. V gene TRBV7-9 combines with J gene TRBJ2-1; possible D gene TRBD1, 6 bases. V was shortened by 5 bases and J by 4 bases, with 21 bases between the two germline ends. Per the germline V gene, CDR1 is SEHNR and CDR2 is FQNEAQ (reference sequence). The CDR3 contains 17 residues. The CDR3 nucleotides are TGTGCCAGCAGCCTTATAGGACAGACTCCAGAATACAATGAGCAGTTCTTC. It is translated as CASSLIGQTPEYNEQFF.

The CDR3 protein is CASSRDSPNYGYTF. The CDR3 region has the DNA TGTGCCAGCAGCCGGGACAGCCCTAACTATGGCTACACCTTC. The chain employs TRBV6-5 and TRBJ1-2, with 7 bases aligning to TRBD1. After removal of 6 bases from V and 0 bases from J, the junction contained 4 bases not matched to a gene. Germline CDR1 MNHEY, CDR2 SVGAGI. This CDR3 has 14 residues.

This rearrangement joins TRBV28 to TRBJ2-5; TRBD1 matches at 11 bases. CDR1 and CDR2 (germline): MDHEN, SYDVKM. The CDR3 totals 15 residues. Trimming at V came to 6 bases and at J to 3 bases, leaving 6 bases not matched to a gene. CDR3: CASSLDRGHKETQYF. CDR3 coding DNA: TGTGCCAGCAGCTTGGACAGGGGGCACAAAGAGACCCAGTACTTC.

This sequence joins TRBV5-1 and TRBJ1-4; 9 bases fit TRBD1. J was trimmed by 8 bases and V by 4 bases; bases with no gene match: 12. CDR1 and CDR2 (germline): SGHRS, YFSETQ. This CDR3 contains 16 residues. The CDR3 DNA follows: TGCGCCAGCAGCATAAAACAGGGGGCGGGGTACGAAAAACTGTTTTTT. Residues: CASSIKQGAGYEKLFF.

The chain carries TRBV18 and TRBJ1-3; 8 positions match TRBD1. CDR1 is KGHSH and CDR2 is LQKENI in the germline V gene. This CDR3 comprises 16 residues. V lost 4 bases, J lost 1 base, and 6 bases stayed unmatched. The CDR3 is CASSLTGDGSGNTIYF. For the CDR3, the DNA is TGTGCCAGCTCACTGACAGGGGACGGGTCTGGAAACACCATATATTTT.

The V call is TRBV4-2, the J call TRBJ1-1; D is unresolved. CDR1 is LGHNA, CDR2 YNFKEQ, per germline. This CDR3 spans 14 amino acids. Trimming shortened V by 1 base and J by 1 base, and 7 bases separated the two germline ends. The CDR3 loop is CASSQAPENTEAFF. CDR3 nucleotide sequence: TGTGCCAGCAGCCAAGCTCCAGAGAACACTGAAGCTTTCTTT.

The gene calls are TRBV27 and TRBJ1-5; D gene unclear. This CDR3 has 13 amino acids. CDR1 is MNHEY, CDR2 SMNVEV, per germline (reference sequence). V was trimmed by 4 bases and J by 7 bases, leaving 11 bases between them. The CDR3 nucleotides are TGTGCCAGCAGTTACGGCCCCGGGCAGCCCCAGCATTTT. It specifies CASSYGPGQPQHF.

This clone was counted a few times. The rearrangement uses TRBV4-3 and TRBJ1-6, with 7 bases lining up with TRBD1. The J segment lost 9 bases and the V segment lost 0 bases, leaving 5 bases of the junction unmatched. Germline values: CDR1 LGHNA, CDR2 YSLEER. This CDR3 is 15 amino acids long. The CDR3 is CASSQDTGAGSPLHF. CDR3 sequence (DNA): TGCGCCAGCAGCCAAGATACAGGGGCAGGTTCACCCCTCCACTTT.

V is TRBV7-9 and J is TRBJ1-3, with a tentative D call TRBD1 (5 bases). This CDR3 comprises 14 residues. V lost 4 bases, J lost 1 base, and 8 bases lay in between. From germline, CDR1 is SEHNR and CDR2 FQNEAQ (reference sequence). Here the CDR3 reads CASSSRGSGNTIYF. The CDR3 DNA follows: TGTGCCAGCAGCTCTAGGGGTTCTGGAAACACCATATATTTT.

CDR3 sequence reads: CASSSESTGTGAYGYTF. The CDR3 bases are TGTGCCAGCAGCTCCGAATCGACCGGGACAGGGGCATATGGCTACACCTTC. V usage is TRBV6-2 or TRBV6-3 and J usage is TRBJ1-2, with 10 bases fitting TRBD1. Germline loops: CDR1 MNHEY, CDR2 SVGEGT. V was clipped by 6 bases and J by 5 bases; unmatched bases: 15. The CDR3 has 17 residues.

This sequence joins TRBV7-9 and TRBJ1-4, with D possibly TRBD1 on 6 matching bases. The V gene's germline CDR1 is SEHNR and CDR2 FQNEAQ (reference sequence). CDR3 length: 12 amino acids. The V and J ends lost 1 base and 16 bases respectively, with 13 bases between them. This CDR3 reads CASSLEGQRTFF. DNA of the CDR3: TGTGCCAGCAGCTTAGAAGGACAGAGGACGTTTTTT.

This clone was counted only a few times. J is TRBJ1-4 and V is TRBV7-6; D is unresolved. This CDR3 is built from 15 residues. Germline CDR1 SGHVS, CDR2 FNYEAQ. V was pared by 1 base and J by 8 bases, with 14 bases between. CDR3 sequence: CASSLVPGSLEKLFF. DNA for the CDR3: TGTGCCAGCAGCTTAGTCCCGGGGTCCCTGGAAAAACTGTTTTTT.

This clone was detected only once. CDR3 residues: CASSLGAAPAQPQHF. The CDR3, as DNA: TGTGCCAGCAGCTTGGGGGCCGCGCCGGCCCAGCCCCAGCATTTT. The J gene is TRBJ1-5, the V gene TRBV5-8; D is unclear. Trimming cost V 0 bases and J 7 bases, with 14 bases left between them. The CDR3 length is 15 residues. Germline assignment: CDR1 SGHTS and CDR2 YDEGEE.

CDR3 sequence reads: CASSTPGTGTNEQFF. The CDR3, as DNA: TGTGCCAGCAGCACCCCCGGGACAGGGACGAATGAGCAGTTCTTC. The chain is built from TRBV9 and TRBJ2-1; 9 bases are shared with TRBD1. Germline assignment: CDR1 SGDLS and CDR2 YYNGEE. The CDR3 is made up of 15 amino acids. Germline trimming cut 4 bases from V and 7 bases from J; bases unmatched to any gene: 9.

This chain joins TRBV6-6 and TRBJ1-2; D call uncertain. Trimming left V 5 bases short and J 3 bases short, with 22 bases between. CDR3 size: 17 residues. Germline CDR1 and CDR2: MNHNY and SVGAGI (reference sequence). The CDR3, as DNA: TGTGCCAGCAGTCCGACTCTACGTAGAACGACTTACTATGGCTACACCTTC. It is translated as CASSPTLRRTTYYGYTF.